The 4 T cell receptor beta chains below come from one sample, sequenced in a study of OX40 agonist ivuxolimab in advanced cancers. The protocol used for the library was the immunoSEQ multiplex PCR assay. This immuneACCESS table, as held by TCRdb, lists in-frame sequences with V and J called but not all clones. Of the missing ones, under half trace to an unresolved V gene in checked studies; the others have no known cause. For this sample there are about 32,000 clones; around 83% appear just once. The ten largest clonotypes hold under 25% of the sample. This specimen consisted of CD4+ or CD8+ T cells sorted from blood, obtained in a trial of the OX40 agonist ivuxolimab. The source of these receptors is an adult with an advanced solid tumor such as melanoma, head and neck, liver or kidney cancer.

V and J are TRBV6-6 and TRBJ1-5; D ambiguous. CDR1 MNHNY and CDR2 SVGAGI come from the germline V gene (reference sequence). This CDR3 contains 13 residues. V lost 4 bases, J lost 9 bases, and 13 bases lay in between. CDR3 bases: TGTGCCAGCAGTTCAGACGGTCCGATGCCCCAGCATTTT. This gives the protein CASSSDGPMPQHF.

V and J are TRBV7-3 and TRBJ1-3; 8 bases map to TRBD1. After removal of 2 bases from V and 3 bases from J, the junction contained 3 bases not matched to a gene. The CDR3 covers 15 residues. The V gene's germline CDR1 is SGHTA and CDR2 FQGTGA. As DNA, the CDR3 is TGTGCCAGCAGCTTATCAGGGGGCTTTGGAAACACCATATATTTT. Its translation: CASSLSGGFGNTIYF.

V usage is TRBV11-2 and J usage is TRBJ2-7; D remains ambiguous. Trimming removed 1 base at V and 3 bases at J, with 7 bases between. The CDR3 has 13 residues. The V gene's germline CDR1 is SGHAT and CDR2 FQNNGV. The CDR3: CASSLGRYYEQYF. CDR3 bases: TGTGCCAGCAGCTTAGGCAGGTACTACGAGCAGTACTTC.

CDR3 sequence (DNA): TGTGCCAGCAGCACTCGACAGGGTGTTCGGAATTCACCCCTCCACTTT. It translates to CASSTRQGVRNSPLHF. The chain carries TRBV5-6 and TRBJ1-6, with TRBD1 matching over 7 bases. The V segment lost 4 bases and the J segment 7 bases; nucleotides outside the gene matches: 11. The germline CDR1 and CDR2 sequences are SGHDT and YYEEEE. This CDR3 is 16 amino acids long. The whole variable domain, remainder taken from reference TRBV5-6 and TRBJ1-6, is DAGVTQSPTHLIKTRGQQVTLRCSPKSGHDTVSWYQQALGQGPQFIFQYYEEEERQRGNFPDRFSGHQFPNYSSELNVNALLLGDSALYLCASSTRQGVRNSPLHFGNGTRLTVT.